One and the same sample provided the 24 T cell receptor beta chains below, sequenced in a study of T cell responses to AZD1222 COVID-19 vaccine (dated by TCRdb to 2020 to 2022). Interpreted using the paper, the time point label stands for: about 28 days (+/-7) after the second vaccine dose. This specimen's treatment or condition label, interpreted: meningococcal conjugate vaccine given as trial control. Library preparation employed the immunoSEQ multiplex PCR assay. The table was pulled from immuneACCESS by TCRdb, which kept in-frame rearrangements only. Such tables lose some clones; where checked, under half of the loss comes from unresolved V genes, and the rest has no known cause. The sample table records some 150,000 clones; about 82% of these occur just once. The ten largest account for 7.9% of the sample. This sample comprised peripheral blood, obtained 28 days after the second dose of the MenACWY control vaccine. Receptor source: an adult who received the MenACWY meningococcal vaccine as a control.

The chain joins TRBV4-3 to TRBJ2-1; D may be TRBD1 (7 bases). The V end was cut by 0 bases, the J end by 8 bases, with 20 bases between. This CDR3 has 17 amino acids. CDR1 LGHNA and CDR2 YSLEER come from the germline V gene. CDR3 sequence: CASSQDGRQGGIDEQFF. The CDR3 DNA reads as TGCGCCAGCAGCCAAGATGGGAGACAGGGAGGCATAGATGAGCAGTTCTTC.

The chain recombines TRBV15 with TRBJ2-5; D is unresolved. Germline CDR1 reads LNHNV; CDR2 reads YYDKDF (reference sequence). V was pared by 0 bases and J by 4 bases, with 6 bases between. The CDR3 sequence is 13 residues long. DNA of the CDR3: TGTGCCACCAGCAGAGAGGTCGGAGAGACCCAGTACTTC. This translates into CATSREVGETQYF.

This rearrangement joins TRBV28 to TRBJ1-4; D is unclear. Germline values: CDR1 MDHEN, CDR2 SYDVKM. CDR3 length: 15 residues. V was trimmed by 6 bases and J by 11 bases, leaving 22 bases between them. In nucleotides, the CDR3 is TGTGCCAGCAGGCGCTCCGGGCCTCCGACCGATAAACTGTTTTTT. Its translation is CASRRSGPPTDKLFF.

In its sample, this clone was seen a few times. V usage is TRBV5-4 and J usage is TRBJ1-2, with unresolved D. The V end lost 3 bases, the J end lost 7 bases, and 19 bases lay between the germline ends. CDR3 length equals 15 residues. CDR1 SGHNT and CDR2 YYREEE come from the germline V gene (reference sequence). CDR3 in DNA: TGTGCCAGCAGCTCCTTCACCCTCCTTGATGGTGGCTACACCTTC. The encoded protein is CASSSFTLLDGGYTF.

The genes are TRBV19 and TRBJ1-4, with a tentative D call TRBD1 (6 bases). CDR3 length equals 14 residues. In germline, CDR1 is LNHDA, CDR2 SQIVND (reference sequence). The ends were cut back, 8 bases at V and 3 bases at J, with 13 bases in the middle. CDR3 in amino acids: CASAQGSPNEKLFF. The CDR3 nucleotides read TGTGCCAGTGCTCAGGGGTCCCCTAATGAAAAACTGTTTTTT.

This sequence joins TRBV7-2 and TRBJ2-7, with 9 nucleotides matching TRBD2. The J segment lost 0 bases and the V segment lost 1 base, leaving 4 bases of the junction unmatched. CDR1 is SGHTA, CDR2 FQGNSA, per germline. The CDR3 is 16 residues long. CDR3 DNA sequence: TGTGCCAGCAGCTTAGTCCCGACTAGCGGCTCCTACGAGCAGTACTTC. It translates to CASSLVPTSGSYEQYF. Full variable domain (missing parts from reference TRBV7-2 and TRBJ2-7): GAGVSQSPSNKVTEKGKDVELRCDPISGHTALYWYRQSLGQGLEFLIYFQGNSAPDKSGLPSDRFSAERTGGSVSTLTIQRTQQEDSAVYLCASSLVPTSGSYEQYFGPGTRLTVT.

This chain connects TRBV6-4 to TRBJ1-1, with D possibly matching TRBD1 (6 bases). Trimming stripped 3 bases from V and 0 bases from J, with 8 bases between. Germline CDR1 reads MRHNA; CDR2 reads SNTAGT. This CDR3 is built from 14 residues. Here the CDR3 DNA reads TGTGCCAGCAGTGAGGACAGCCTGAACACTGAAGCTTTCTTT. Amino acids: CASSEDSLNTEAFF.

Note on this clone: A read error may produce the germline difference seen at one junction end. The chain couples TRBV4-2 to TRBJ2-3; D is possibly TRBD2 (5 bases). The CDR3 is 13 amino acids. Germline loops: CDR1 LGHNA, CDR2 YNFKEQ. The CDR3 loop is CASKGPSIDTQYF. The CDR3 DNA reads TGTGCCAGCAAAGGTCCTAGCATAGATACGCAGTATTTT.

The chain recombines TRBV7-9 with TRBJ1-3; D uncertain. Looked up from germline, CDR1 is SEHNR and CDR2 is FQNEAQ (reference sequence). This CDR3 contains 16 residues. The V gene lost 6 bases and the J gene lost 0 bases, with 15 bases spanning the gap. The DNA for the CDR3 is TGTGCCAGCAGGCTTTGGGAGGGTTACTCTGGAAACACCATATATTTT. Encoded protein: CASRLWEGYSGNTIYF.

V is TRBV3-1 (or the pseudogene TRBV3-2) and J is TRBJ2-2, with D perhaps matching TRBD2 (6 bases). The V end was cut by 5 bases, the J end by 4 bases, with 11 bases between. CDR3 length equals 14 residues. Germline-derived CDR1 and CDR2 are LGHDT and YNNKEL (reference sequence). CDR3 bases: TGTGCCAGCAGCTATCTGGGAGGCACCGGGGAGCTGTTTTTT. Its translation: CASSYLGGTGELFF.

This clone has just one count. The chain recombines TRBV12-5 with TRBJ2-7; 11 bases are shared with TRBD2. CDR3 length: 13 residues. J lost 6 bases, V lost 8 bases, and 6 bases had no gene match. Germline V lookup: CDR1 LGHNT, CDR2 FRNRAP. The CDR3 sequence: CASLAGGPTEQYF. In DNA form, the CDR3 reads TGTGCTAGTTTAGCGGGAGGGCCGACCGAGCAGTACTTC.

V gene TRBV6-4 combines with J gene TRBJ1-6, with D uncertain. Trimming removed 2 bases at V and 9 bases at J, with 8 bases between. Germline CDR1 and CDR2: MRHNA and SNTAGT. This CDR3 spans 13 amino acids. The CDR3 bases are TGTGCCAGCAGTGACCCCACGGTTTCACCCCTCCACTTT. Encoded protein: CASSDPTVSPLHF.

Note on this clone: A junction boundary mismatches the germline segment, possibly from a read error. V is TRBV3-1 (or the pseudogene TRBV3-2) and J is TRBJ2-1; D call uncertain. CDR1 and CDR2 from the germline V gene are LGHDT and YNNKEL (reference sequence). This CDR3 spans 12 amino acids. This chain's CDR3 is CASSQVSNQQFF. The CDR3 region has the DNA TGTGCCAGCAGCCAAGTAAGCAATCAGCAGTTCTTC.

This chain connects TRBV4-1 to TRBJ1-4, with D maybe TRBD1 (6 bases). Germline assignment: CDR1 MGHRA and CDR2 YSYEKL. V was clipped by 4 bases and J by 7 bases, with 16 bases between them. The CDR3 runs 15 residues. Written as DNA, the CDR3 is TGCGCCAGCAGCCTCAGGGGCAGCCCGGGTGAAAAACTGTTTTTT. Protein product: CASSLRGSPGEKLFF.

The chain is built from TRBV5-1 and TRBJ2-7, with a weak D call TRBD2 (5 bases). The CDR3 covers 14 residues. Germline CDR1 is SGHRS and CDR2 is YFSETQ. Trimming removed 2 bases at V and 1 base at J, with 10 bases between. This chain's CDR3 is CASSFIRGSYEQYF. In DNA form, the CDR3 reads TGCGCCAGCAGCTTTATTCGGGGTTCCTACGAGCAGTACTTC.

This sequence joins TRBV30 and TRBJ2-6; D remains ambiguous. Trimming took 2 bases from V and 0 from J, leaving 5 bases between them. CDR1 and CDR2 from the germline V gene are GTSNPN and SVGIG (reference sequence). The CDR3 contains 14 residues. The CDR3 nucleotides are TGTGCCTGGAGTACACACTCTGGGGCCAACGTCCTGACTTTC. Translated, it gives CAWSTHSGANVLTF.

The rearrangement uses TRBV14 and TRBJ2-3; the D is unclear. This CDR3 is built from 12 residues. With 4 bases removed from V and 2 bases from J, the gap between germline ends came to 4 bases. Per the germline V gene, CDR1 is SGHDN and CDR2 is FVKESK. The CDR3 bases are TGTGCCAGCAGCCTCAACACAGATACGCAGTATTTT. Its translation is CASSLNTDTQYF.

The genes are TRBV5-1 and TRBJ2-7, with D unresolved. The CDR3 sequence is 15 residues long. V lost 0 bases and J 0 bases, leaving 10 bases between the germline ends. Germline V gene data show CDR1 as SGHRS and CDR2 as YFSETQ. CDR3 sequence reads: CASSLAAADSYEQYF. CDR3 in DNA: TGCGCCAGCAGCTTGGCGGCCGCAGACTCCTACGAGCAGTACTTC.

The chain is built from TRBV2 and TRBJ2-5; 13 positions agree with TRBD2. This CDR3 spans 15 amino acids. Germline V gene lookup returns CDR1 SNHLY and CDR2 FYNNEI. With V trimmed by 6 bases and J by 0 bases, 1 base remained unmatched. CDR3: CASSGLAGDQETQYF. CDR3 nucleotide sequence: TGTGCCAGCAGCGGACTAGCGGGGGACCAAGAGACCCAGTACTTC.

V usage is TRBV7-9 and J usage is TRBJ2-1; 13 nucleotides agree with TRBD2. This CDR3 comprises 17 residues. Germline CDR1 reads SEHNR; CDR2 reads FQNEAQ (reference sequence). V lost 2 bases to trimming and J lost 4 bases; unmatched junction nucleotides: 5. CDR3 sequence: CASSLLGLAGIYNEQFF. The CDR3 bases are TGTGCCAGCAGCTTACTGGGACTAGCGGGAATATACAATGAGCAGTTCTTC.

This chain joins TRBV13 and TRBJ1-1; D is ambiguous. Germline assignment: CDR1 PRHDT and CDR2 FYEKMQ (reference sequence). CDR3 length: 14 amino acids. Trimming took off 7 bases at V and 1 base at J, with 13 bases between the two ends. In DNA form, the CDR3 reads TGTGCCAGCACCCTCGGACGGAGGAACACTGAAGCTTTCTTT. Protein product: CASTLGRRNTEAFF.

The V and J genes are TRBV28 and TRBJ2-1, with 7 bases fitting TRBD1. Germline V gene lookup returns CDR1 MDHEN and CDR2 SYDVKM. V shed 9 bases and J 0 bases; nucleotides not matched to a gene: 5. The length of the CDR3 is 14 residues. The CDR3 DNA follows: TGTGCCAGTAGAGACAGGGCCTCCTACAATGAGCAGTTCTTC. Translated, it gives CASRDRASYNEQFF.

As for this clone: Other DNA sequences from this sample encode an identical CDR3 as well. This chain's CDR3 is CASSVGGTGNTIYF. CDR3 in DNA: TGTGCCAGCAGCGTAGGAGGAACTGGAAACACCATATATTTT. The V gene is TRBV9, the J gene TRBJ1-3; D is uncertain. Germline CDR1 is SGDLS and CDR2 is YYNGEE. There are 14 residues in the CDR3. The V end lost 0 bases, the J end lost 2 bases, and 6 bases lay between the germline ends. The full variable domain, with the rest looked up from reference TRBV9 and TRBJ1-3, is DSGVTQTPKHLITATGQRVTLRCSPRSGDLSVYWYQQSLDQGLQFLIQYYNGEERAKGNILERFSAQQFPDLHSELNLSSLELGDSALYFCASSVGGTGNTIYFGEGSWLTVV.

The V call is TRBV6-5, the J call TRBJ1-2, with a possible D match to TRBD1 (6 bases). The V end lost 2 bases, the J end lost 8 bases, and 15 bases lay between the germline ends. In germline, CDR1 is MNHEY, CDR2 SVGAGI. This CDR3 is 14 amino acids long. CDR3 in DNA: TGTGCCAGCAGTTACGCCGAGGGGGATAGAGGCTACACCTTC. Translation: CASSYAEGDRGYTF.